This passage covers 27 T cell receptor beta chains from one sample sequenced in a study of T cell changes during pregnancy in multiple sclerosis. Clones were sequenced by immunoSEQ multiplex PCR, and TCRdb holds only the in-frame ones, with some missing. The sample records 100,000 or so clones, 94% being singletons. The sequencing here drew on peripheral blood, taken after pregnancy. The source is a female donor in good health, enrolled as a control in a pregnancy study.

The rearrangement uses TRBV2 and TRBJ2-7, with 10 bases identical to TRBD1. Germline trimming cut 2 bases from V and 6 bases from J; bases unmatched to any gene: 7. This CDR3 comprises 15 residues. Germline V gene data show CDR1 as SNHLY and CDR2 as FYNNEI. The CDR3 DNA reads TGTGCCAGCAGTGAAAGGGACAGGGGATCTAGCGAGCAGTACTTC. It yields the protein CASSERDRGSSEQYF. The variable domain in full, with the rest retrieved from reference TRBV2 and TRBJ2-7, is EPEVTQTPSHQVTQMGQEVILRCVPISNHLYFYWYRQILGQKVEFLVSFYNNEISEKSEIFDDQFSVERPDGSNFTLKIRSTKLEDSAMYFCASSERDRGSSEQYFGPGTRLTVT.

The rearrangement links TRBV5-1 to TRBJ2-7, with 11 bases that match TRBD1. The CDR3 has 16 residues. Germline-derived CDR1 and CDR2 are SGHRS and YFSETQ. The V segment lost 4 bases and the J segment 6 bases; nucleotides outside the gene matches: 12. The CDR3 protein is CASSPDRTGGKGEQYF. The CDR3 DNA reads TGCGCCAGCAGCCCGGACCGGACAGGGGGCAAAGGCGAGCAGTACTTC. The variable domain in full, with the rest retrieved from reference TRBV5-1 and TRBJ2-7, is KAGVTQTPRYLIKTRGQQVTLSCSPISGHRSVSWYQQTPGQGLQFLFEYFSETQRNKGNFPGRFSGRQFSNSRSEMNVSTLELGDSALYLCASSPDRTGGKGEQYFGPGTRLTVT.

This chain uses TRBV7-2 with TRBJ2-3; a weak D match, TRBD2 (5 bases). The germline V gene has CDR1 SGHTA and CDR2 FQGNSA. Trimming removed 3 bases from V and 8 bases from J, with 9 bases in between. This CDR3 has 12 residues. The CDR3 protein is CASSLRVGTQYF. The CDR3 coding sequence is TGTGCCAGCAGCTTGAGGGTGGGTACGCAGTATTTT.

CDR3 sequence reads: CASTKAGTGGITNEKLFF. The CDR3 DNA sequence: TGCGCCAGCACCAAAGCTGGGACAGGGGGCATCACTAATGAAAAACTGTTTTTT. This chain joins TRBV23-1 and TRBJ1-4; the match to TRBD1 covers 12 bases. TRBV23-1 is identified as an open reading frame with a role that is uncertain. V lost 7 bases, J lost 2 bases, and 11 bases stayed unmatched. This CDR3 region has 18 residues.

J is TRBJ2-7 and V is TRBV6-6; 9 bases map to TRBD1. Germline V gene lookup returns CDR1 MNHNY and CDR2 SVGAGI (reference sequence). The CDR3 consists of 15 residues. Losses at the gene ends were 5 bases for V and 6 bases for J; bases not matched to a gene: 11. CDR3 sequence (DNA): TGTGCCAGCAGTCGCACCGGGACAGGGCTCGTCGAGCAGTACTTC. Translated, it gives CASSRTGTGLVEQYF.

In DNA form, the CDR3 reads TGTGCCACCAGCACCCGCTCTCTGAGGCGGCCCTATGGCTACACCTTC. As protein: CATSTRSLRRPYGYTF. The chain employs TRBV15 and TRBJ1-2; no firm D call. This CDR3 is built from 16 residues. V shed 4 bases and J shed 4 bases, with 19 bases lying between them. CDR1 and CDR2 (germline): LNHNV, YYDKDF (reference sequence).

The chain links TRBV19 to TRBJ1-3, with D perhaps matching TRBD1 (6 bases). CDR1 is LNHDA and CDR2 is SQIVND in the germline V gene (reference sequence). The germline V and J ends were trimmed by 9 bases and 6 bases, with 18 bases remaining between them. This CDR3 comprises 14 residues. CDR3 residues: CASRDTALANTIYF. In nucleotides, the CDR3 is TGTGCCAGCCGGGACACCGCCTTAGCAAACACCATATATTTT.

Only a few counts were recorded for this clone. The chain joins TRBV2 to TRBJ2-5, with D possibly being TRBD2 (7 bases). The CDR3 runs 16 residues. The V end was cut by 10 bases, the J end by 1 base, with 22 bases between. From germline, CDR1 is SNHLY and CDR2 FYNNEI. CDR3 DNA: TGTGCCACCTCAAACTTGGGGGGGGCAGTCCAAGAGACCCAGTACTTC. This sequence encodes CATSNLGGAVQETQYF. Supplemented by reference TRBV2 and TRBJ2-5, the full variable domain reads EPEVTQTPSHQVTQMGQEVILRCVPISNHLYFYWYRQILGQKVEFLVSFYNNEISEKSEIFDDQFSVERPDGSNFTLKIRSTKLEDSAMYFCATSNLGGAVQETQYFGPGTRLLVL.

V gene TRBV28 combines with J gene TRBJ2-7, with D maybe TRBD1 (5 bases). Germline CDR1 MDHEN, CDR2 SYDVKM. The CDR3 length is 13 residues. Trimming took 2 bases from V and 3 from J, leaving 8 bases between them. DNA of the CDR3: TGTGCCAGCAGTTTAAGCAGGGTCTACGAGCAGTACTTC. This gives the protein CASSLSRVYEQYF.

The V and J genes are TRBV7-9 and TRBJ2-3, with 11 bases matching TRBD1. V shed 5 bases, J shed 5 bases, and the junction held 9 bases outside the gene matches. The CDR3 has 16 amino acids. Germline V gene lookup returns CDR1 SEHNR and CDR2 FQNEAQ (reference sequence). The CDR3 nucleotides read TGTGCCAGCAGCACCCGGACAGGGGGCGAAGGAGATACGCAGTATTTT. Encoded protein: CASSTRTGGEGDTQYF.

The genes are TRBV6-6 and TRBJ1-1; D is unclear. Trimming removed 5 bases from V and 5 bases from J, with 9 bases in between. The CDR3 is 12 residues long. In germline, CDR1 is MNHNY, CDR2 SVGAGI (reference sequence). The DNA of the CDR3 is TGTGCCAGCAGTCACCAGGCTACTGAAGCTTTCTTT. This codes for CASSHQATEAFF.

The V call is TRBV28, the J call TRBJ1-2; tentatively, D is TRBD1 (6 bases). The CDR3 is 15 residues long. With 6 bases removed from V and 3 bases from J, the gap between germline ends came to 17 bases. Germline CDR1 and CDR2: MDHEN and SYDVKM. The CDR3 DNA reads TGTGCCAGCAGCCCAACAGGGTTCCCACACTATGGCTACACCTTC. It translates to CASSPTGFPHYGYTF.

This rearrangement joins TRBV7-2 to TRBJ1-2; the D is unclear. This CDR3 has 16 residues. Germline V gene lookup returns CDR1 SGHTA and CDR2 FQGNSA. The ends were cut back, 0 bases at V and 2 bases at J, with 13 bases in the middle. In nucleotides, the CDR3 is TGTGCCAGCAGCTTAGCGCTAACGGGATTAAACTATGGCTACACCTTC. This codes for CASSLALTGLNYGYTF.

The chain has TRBV29-1 and TRBJ2-1; 7 bases fit TRBD1. Germline V gene lookup returns CDR1 SQVTM and CDR2 ANQGSEA. The CDR3 runs to 11 residues. The V and J ends lost 3 bases and 10 bases, in that order; junction bases with no gene match: 3. CDR3 sequence reads: CSVDRGREQFF. The CDR3 DNA sequence: TGCAGCGTTGATAGGGGGCGCGAGCAGTTCTTC.

J is TRBJ2-1 and V is TRBV27; 14 bases map to TRBD2. The CDR3 contains 17 residues. The ends lost 6 bases at V and 6 bases at J; junction bases unmatched: 10. Germline V gene sequence: CDR1 MNHEY, CDR2 SMNVEV (reference sequence). This chain's CDR3 is CASRNLGLAGVGNEQFF. The CDR3 nucleotides read TGTGCCAGCAGAAACTTGGGACTAGCGGGAGTCGGCAATGAGCAGTTCTTC.

The rearrangement joins TRBV7-9 to TRBJ2-7; no clear D. Trimming cost V 4 bases and J 4 bases, with 11 bases left between them. Germline lookup yields CDR1 SEHNR and CDR2 FQNEAQ (reference sequence). The CDR3 length is 13 residues. The CDR3 is CASSSTDVYEQYF. As DNA, the CDR3 is TGTGCCAGCAGCTCCACAGACGTATACGAGCAGTACTTC.

The V and J genes are TRBV19 and TRBJ1-5; 9 bases match TRBD1. The CDR3 sequence is 14 residues long. Germline V gene sequence: CDR1 LNHDA, CDR2 SQIVND (reference sequence). Trimming cost V 9 bases and J 2 bases; bases outside gene matches: 5. The CDR3 here is CARWRTGGNQPQHF. DNA of the CDR3: TGTGCCAGATGGAGGACAGGGGGCAATCAGCCCCAGCATTTT.

This clone was seen once. The rearrangement joins TRBV18 to TRBJ2-2; a weak D match, TRBD2 (6 bases). Deletions cut 1 base from V and 0 bases from J, with 12 bases between. Looked up from germline, CDR1 is KGHSH and CDR2 is LQKENI. The CDR3 has 17 amino acids. CDR3 DNA: TGTGCCAGCTCACCACGGAGGGATAGCTCGAACACCGGGGAGCTGTTTTTT. It specifies CASSPRRDSSNTGELFF. The whole variable domain, filled in from reference TRBV18 and TRBJ2-2, reads NAGVMQNPRHLVRRRGQEARLRCSPMKGHSHVYWYRQLPEEGLKFMVYLQKENIIDESGMPKERFSAEFPKEGPSILRIQQVVRGDSAAYFCASSPRRDSSNTGELFFGEGSRLTVL.

V is TRBV7-6 and J is TRBJ2-3; 9 bases line up with TRBD2. Germline V gene sequence: CDR1 SGHVS, CDR2 FNYEAQ. Trimming at V came to 1 base and at J to 4 bases, leaving 3 bases not matched to a gene. CDR3 length equals 15 residues. The CDR3 nucleotides read TGTGCCAGCAGCTTAGTGGCGGGAGGGGCAGATACGCAGTATTTT. Translation gives CASSLVAGGADTQYF.

V is TRBV18 and J is TRBJ2-1; 8 bases line up with TRBD2. The ends lost 3 bases at V and 5 bases at J; junction bases unmatched: 0. This CDR3 has 13 residues. Germline CDR1 KGHSH, CDR2 LQKENI. CDR3 sequence reads: CASSPTSDNEQFF. CDR3 in DNA: TGTGCCAGCTCACCGACTAGCGACAATGAGCAGTTCTTC.

The table lists this clone with a few counts. The J gene is TRBJ2-7, the V gene TRBV11-2; D not resolved. Germline CDR1 is SGHAT and CDR2 is FQNNGV. V lost 1 base and J lost 4, with 11 bases in between. The CDR3 is 14 residues long. For the CDR3, the DNA is TGTGCCAGCAGCTTAGGATCCGGTGGTTACGAGCAGTACTTC. It is translated as CASSLGSGGYEQYF. The variable domain in full, completed from reference TRBV11-2 and TRBJ2-7, reads EAGVAQSPRYKIIEKRQSVAFWCNPISGHATLYWYQQILGQGPKLLIQFQNNGVVDDSQLPKDRFSAERLKGVDSTLKIQPAKLEDSAVYLCASSLGSGGYEQYFGPGTRLTVT.

The rearrangement links TRBV5-1 to TRBJ2-7; 7 bases map to TRBD2. Germline-derived CDR1 and CDR2 are SGHRS and YFSETQ. J was trimmed by 4 bases and V by 1 base; bases with no gene match: 14. The CDR3 length is 17 residues. The CDR3 DNA reads as TGCGCCAGCAGCTTGTTAGGTGTGGGAACGGGAGGATACGAGCAGTACTTC. Its translation: CASSLLGVGTGGYEQYF.

The chain couples TRBV11-2 to TRBJ2-2; D not resolved. The CDR3 has 13 residues. Germline V gene lookup returns CDR1 SGHAT and CDR2 FQNNGV. Trimming removed 7 bases at V and 7 bases at J, with 13 bases between. The CDR3 here is CASIRTAGGELFF. The CDR3 DNA is TGTGCCAGCATACGCACAGCAGGCGGGGAGCTGTTTTTT.

The chain is built from TRBV28 and TRBJ2-5; D possibly corresponds to TRBD2 (6 bases). V lost 3 bases and J lost 5, with 16 bases in between. The CDR3 covers 15 residues. Per the germline V gene, CDR1 is MDHEN and CDR2 is SYDVKM. The CDR3 loop reads CASSLAPAGGETQYF. For the CDR3, the DNA is TGTGCCAGCAGTTTGGCGCCAGCTGGAGGGGAGACCCAGTACTTC.

The chain has TRBV5-1 and TRBJ2-7; a weak D match, TRBD2 (5 bases). The CDR3 covers 15 residues. V lost 2 bases, J lost 0 bases, and 12 bases lay in between. The germline CDR1 and CDR2 sequences are SGHRS and YFSETQ. CDR3 DNA: TGCGCCAGCAGCTTAGAACAGCGGTTCTCCTACGAGCAGTACTTC. Residues: CASSLEQRFSYEQYF.

On this clone itself: This sample includes further DNA sequences coding for the same CDR3. This chain connects TRBV19 to TRBJ2-6, with 11 bases lining up with TRBD1. The germline V gene encodes CDR1 LNHDA and CDR2 SQIVND (reference sequence). The CDR3 runs 14 residues. J gave up 4 bases and V 9 bases, and 2 bases lay outside the gene matches. CDR3 DNA: TGTGCCAGCGGACAGGGGGCCGGGGCCAACGTCCTGACTTTC. Its protein product is CASGQGAGANVLTF.

The chain is built from TRBV19 and TRBJ2-7, with 13 bases lining up with TRBD2. Germline loops: CDR1 LNHDA, CDR2 SQIVND (reference sequence). The CDR3 has 23 amino acids. Germline trimming cut 0 bases from V and 3 bases from J; bases unmatched to any gene: 23. CDR3 coding DNA: TGTGCCAGTAGTATAGAGGGTTCTAACACGAGACTAGCGGGAGGACTAAAGGACTACGAGCAGTACTTC. This gives the protein CASSIEGSNTRLAGGLKDYEQYF.